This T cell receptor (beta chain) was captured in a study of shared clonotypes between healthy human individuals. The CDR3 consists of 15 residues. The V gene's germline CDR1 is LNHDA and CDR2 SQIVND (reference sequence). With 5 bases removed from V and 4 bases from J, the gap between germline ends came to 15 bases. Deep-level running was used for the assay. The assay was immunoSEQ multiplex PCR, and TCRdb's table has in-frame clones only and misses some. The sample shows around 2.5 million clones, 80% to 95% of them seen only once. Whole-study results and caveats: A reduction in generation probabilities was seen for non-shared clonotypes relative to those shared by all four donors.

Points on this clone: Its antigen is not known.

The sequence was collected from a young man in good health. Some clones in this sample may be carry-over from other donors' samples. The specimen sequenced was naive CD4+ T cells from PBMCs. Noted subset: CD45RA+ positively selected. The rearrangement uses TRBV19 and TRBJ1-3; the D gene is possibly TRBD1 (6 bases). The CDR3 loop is CASSRNGGLGNTIYF. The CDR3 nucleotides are TGTGCCAGTAGTCGGAACGGGGGGCTCGGAAACACCATATATTTT. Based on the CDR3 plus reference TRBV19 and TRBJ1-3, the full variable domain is DGGITQSPKYLFRKEGQNVTLSCEQNLNHDAMYWYRQDPGQGLRLIYYSQIVNDFQKGDIAEGYSVSREKKESFPLTVTSAQKNPTAFYLCASSRNGGLGNTIYFGEGSWLTVV.